This TCR beta chain was sequenced for a study of early T cells in non-severe SARS-CoV-2 infection. About the study: The study sequenced bulk RNA from unsorted whole blood, with chains unpaired.

Study-wide points: CD4 and private specificities were missed by VDJdb matching, which favored anti-spike CD8 responses.

In its sample, this clonotype was seen a few times. The antigen is not known. Each cDNA molecule carried a unique molecular identifier. MiXCR, applied by TCRdb to the 5' RACE reads, yields one record per CDR3 protein. This table holds about 83,000 distinct CDR3 sequences, 9% to 15% found once. V dropped 0 bases and J dropped 8 bases, with 11 bases sitting between them. The CDR3 is 13 amino acids. Germline CDR1 and CDR2: DFQATT and SNEGSKA (reference sequence). The chain carries TRBV20-1 and TRBJ2-1, with D perhaps TRBD1 or TRBD2 (5 bases each). The receptor was isolated from an adult who was a healthcare worker with PCR-confirmed SARS-CoV-2 infection or an uninfected control (not recorded which). The specimen was whole blood. CDR3 in amino acids: CSAREGVIDEQFF. The CDR3 DNA reads as TGCAGTGCTAGAGAGGGGGTTATTGATGAGCAGTTCTTC.